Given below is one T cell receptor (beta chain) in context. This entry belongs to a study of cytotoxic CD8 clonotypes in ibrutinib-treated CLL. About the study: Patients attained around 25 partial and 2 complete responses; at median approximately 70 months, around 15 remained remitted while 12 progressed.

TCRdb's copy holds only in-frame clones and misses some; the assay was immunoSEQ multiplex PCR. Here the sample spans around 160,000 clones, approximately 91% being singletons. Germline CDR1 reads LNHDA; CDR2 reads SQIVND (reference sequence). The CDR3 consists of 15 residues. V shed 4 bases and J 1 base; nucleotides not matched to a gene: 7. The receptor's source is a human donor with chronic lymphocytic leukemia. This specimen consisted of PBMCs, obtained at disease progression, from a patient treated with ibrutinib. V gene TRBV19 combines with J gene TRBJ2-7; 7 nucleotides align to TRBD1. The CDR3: CASSRGTANSYEQYF. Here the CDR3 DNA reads TGTGCCAGTAGTAGGGGGACAGCAAATTCCTACGAGCAGTACTTC.